The clone carrying this T cell receptor (beta chain) was seen more than once but under ten times. Its target is not known. The authors ran a second PCR of about 7 to 12 cycles using a sample-barcoded 5' primer and a J-beta primer mix. TCRdb recomputed calls from the 5' RACE reads with MiXCR, one row per CDR3 protein. The sample has approximately 810,000 distinct CDR3 sequences, 29% seen once. The data originate from a study of blood T cells in healthy people across ages. General study points: Per million T cells, TCR beta diversity dropped roughly linearly as age increased.

V shed 5 bases, J shed 4 bases, and the junction held 5 bases outside the gene matches. Germline V gene lookup returns CDR1 SGHTA and CDR2 FQGNSA. The CDR3 loop spans 16 amino acids. This TCR was recovered from a woman older than 75 in good health. Sequenced input: blood. The V and J genes are TRBV7-2 and TRBJ2-2, with 12 bases lining up with TRBD1. The CDR3 here is CASSPRDRGLTGELFF. As DNA, the CDR3 is TGTGCCAGCAGCCCTCGGGACAGGGGGCTCACCGGGGAGCTGTTTTTT. The variable domain in full, with the rest retrieved from reference TRBV7-2 and TRBJ2-2, is GAGVSQSPSNKVTEKGKDVELRCDPISGHTALYWYRQSLGQGLEFLIYFQGNSAPDKSGLPSDRFSAERTGGSVSTLTIQRTQQEDSAVYLCASSPRDRGLTGELFFGEGSRLTVL.